The TCR beta chain under discussion was sequenced for a study of shared clonotypes between healthy human individuals. The CDR3 loop spans 15 amino acids. V was shortened by 5 bases and J by 4 bases, with 17 bases between the two germline ends. Germline-derived CDR1 and CDR2 are SGHTA and FQGTGA. Study results and caveats: Large sequencing depth failed to make sorted-subset sequencing complete, rarefaction showed. Naive CD4 clonotypes were shared across a handful of donors at roughly 5%.

The naive CD8 fraction comprised CD45RO-negative cells positively selected for CCR7 and excluded terminally differentiated effector memory CD45RA+ cells. A note on this clone: The target antigen is unknown.

The authors distributed each subset's genomic DNA evenly over several immunoSEQ plates. Here immunoSEQ multiplex PCR was the method, and the copy in TCRdb shows in-frame clones only, minus some. This sample has over 2,000,000 clones, with just over 90% found just once. Sequenced material: naive CD8+ T cells from PBMCs. This receptor was taken from a man between 18 and 29 years old in good health. Some clones in this sample may be carry-over from other donors' samples. The V and J genes are TRBV7-3 and TRBJ1-1, with a possible D match to TRBD1 (6 bases). The CDR3 is CASSPDGGAGTEAFF. CDR3 coding DNA: TGTGCCAGCAGCCCGGATGGGGGGGCTGGCACTGAAGCTTTCTTT. Variable domain in full (rest from reference TRBV7-3 and TRBJ1-1): GAGVSQTPSNKVTEKGKYVELRCDPISGHTALYWYRQSLGQGPEFLIYFQGTGAADDSGLPNDRFFAVRPEGSVSTLKIQRTERGDSAVYLCASSPDGGAGTEAFFGQGTRLTVV.